This T cell receptor (beta chain) is from a study of cytomegalovirus exposure and HLA in healthy donors. This PCR relied on a set of 60 Vbeta primers and 13 Jbeta primers. Libraries were prepared by immunoSEQ multiplex PCR; TCRdb keeps only in-frame clonotypes and omits some of them. In total, the table holds tens of thousands of clones. CDR3 length: 15 residues. Per germline, CDR1 SQVTM and CDR2 ANQGSEA. The junction had 12 bases not matched to a gene; V was cut back by 5 bases and J by 5 bases. The sequencing sample was made of PBMCs. The TCR comes from a man younger than 45 in good health and CMV-seropositive. V is TRBV29-1 and J is TRBJ2-5, with 9 bases fitting TRBD1. The CDR3 reads CSVPDPDRGRETQYF. CDR3 DNA: TGCAGCGTTCCAGATCCGGACAGGGGCCGGGAGACCCAGTACTTC.